This T cell receptor beta chain is drawn from a study of blood T cell repertoires in COVID-19. Study overall: Sources were T cells, B-cell-depleted T cells, or PBMCs; the material itself was cDNA or gDNA.

This clone was recorded a few times. All enrollees were about 18 to 89 years old and from about 25 US areas. This CDR3 region has 14 residues. With 7 bases clipped from V and 1 base from J, the junction kept 3 bases outside the gene matches. Germline V gene lookup returns CDR1 SNHLY and CDR2 FYNNEI. Produced via immunoSEQ multiplex PCR; TCRdb's table is partial and in-frame only. The data hold 210,000 or so clones, with around 81% observed a single time. This chain connects TRBV2 to TRBJ1-5; TRBD1 matches at 8 bases. The sequence was obtained from a woman between 40 and 50 years old with acute COVID-19. Material: PBMCs or T cells enriched from blood (not recorded which). The CDR3 loop reads CASNDRGSNQPQHF. CDR3 DNA sequence: TGTGCCAGCAACGACAGGGGAAGCAATCAGCCCCAGCATTTT.